Here is one TCR beta chain with its context. This record belongs to a study of CD8 T cells in Susac syndrome. V gave up 2 bases and J gave up 5 bases; unmatched junction bases: 3. The CDR3 loop spans 13 amino acids. Germline values: CDR1 SGDLS, CDR2 YYNGEE. The RNA input was about 0.5 to 1 ug, and it was reverse transcribed with random hexamers. TCRdb called the immunoSEQ multiplex PCR reads again in MiXCR, with one record for every CDR3 protein. The sample consists of under 150,000 distinct CDR3 sequences, 85% to 95% of them appearing once. Input material: CD4+ T cells from PBMCs. The chain employs TRBV9 and TRBJ2-5; 7 nucleotides match TRBD1. The receptor was derived from a human donor with Susac syndrome. The CDR3 reads CASSVTGLETQYF. The CDR3 DNA reads TGTGCCAGCAGCGTGACAGGGCTGGAGACCCAGTACTTC.